Below are 5 T cell receptor beta chains sequenced from a single sample in a study of T-cell reconstitution after alpha-beta-depleted transplantation in children. For TCRbeta, the library was prepared with unique molecular identifiers. Using its own MiXCR run on the PCR reads, TCRdb lists one record per CDR3 protein. Here the sample spans just under 550,000 distinct CDR3 sequences, around 16% being singletons. The material was PBMCs from the stem cell graft donor, obtained from the stem cell graft. The receptors were sampled from a human donor who donated a stem cell graft to a child with acute lymphoblastic leukemia.

This clonotype was recorded many times. The genes are TRBV12-3 or TRBV12-4 and TRBJ1-2; D not certain. V was cut by 7 bases and J by 3 bases, with 12 bases left in between. The CDR3 has 13 residues. The CDR3 nucleotides read TGTGCCAGCAAAAATGACCGACACTATGGCTACACCTTC. Its translation: CASKNDRHYGYTF.

This clonotype was observed once. The chain is built from TRBV15 and TRBJ2-5; tentative D call: TRBD2 (5 bases). The CDR3 is 15 residues long. From germline, CDR1 is LNHNV and CDR2 YYDKDF (reference sequence). Trimming took off 1 base at V and 4 bases at J, with 13 bases between the two ends. The CDR3 DNA is TGTGCCACCAGCAGAGCTCTCGGGATTGGAGAGACCCAGTACTTC. Protein: CATSRALGIGETQYF. Combining the CDR3 with reference TRBV15 and TRBJ2-5 gives the whole variable domain DAMVIQNPRYQVTQFGKPVTLSCSQTLNHNVMYWYQQKSSQAPKLLFHYYDKDFNNEADTPDNFQSRRPNTSFCFLDIRSPGLGDTAMYLCATSRALGIGETQYFGPGTRLLVL.

Regarding this clonotype: It may be a read error: a sequence one base away is much more abundant. The genes are TRBV12-3 or TRBV12-4 and TRBJ2-1; TRBD1 agrees at 8 bases. The CDR3 sequence is 16 residues long. The CDR3 protein is CASSFQLGTGDNEHFF. DNA for the CDR3: TGTGCCAGCAGTTTCCAACTCGGGACAGGTGACAATGAGCACTTCTTC.

In its sample, this clonotype was seen a few times. The chain recombines TRBV12-3 or TRBV12-4 with TRBJ1-2; D gene uncertain. Trimming took 2 bases from V and 8 from J, leaving 12 bases between them. This CDR3 is 13 amino acids long. CDR3 in amino acids: CASSLFEGDGYTF. The DNA for the CDR3 is TGTGCCAGCAGTTTATTTGAGGGAGACGGCTACACCTTC.

This clonotype was detected only a few times. This chain uses TRBV15 with TRBJ2-3, with 8 bases fitting TRBD1. Germline V gives CDR1 LNHNV, CDR2 YYDKDF (reference sequence). This CDR3 spans 15 amino acids. V lost 5 bases and J lost 3; bases outside the gene matches: 7. The CDR3 sequence: CATSYGQGETDTQYF. The CDR3 bases are TGTGCCACCAGCTACGGACAGGGAGAAACAGATACGCAGTATTTT. Drawing the rest from reference TRBV15 and TRBJ2-3, the complete variable domain is DAMVIQNPRYQVTQFGKPVTLSCSQTLNHNVMYWYQQKSSQAPKLLFHYYDKDFNNEADTPDNFQSRRPNTSFCFLDIRSPGLGDTAMYLCATSYGQGETDTQYFGPGTRLTVL.